These 16 T cell receptor beta chains originate from one sample sequenced in a study of T cells in tumors and immune-related adverse events. Method: immunoSEQ multiplex PCR; TCRdb's copy keeps in-frame clones and lacks some. The table has about 11,000 clones, just under 95% seen once. This sample comprised lymph node tissue, obtained from a patient treated with anti-PD-1 therapy. These receptors all stem from a female donor with metastatic renal cell carcinoma.

This clone was recorded once. V and J are TRBV11-3 and TRBJ1-5, with D hard to call. V was trimmed by 2 bases and J by 6 bases, leaving 5 bases between them. Germline values: CDR1 SGHNT, CDR2 YENEEA. The CDR3 extends over 12 amino acids. The CDR3 bases are TGTGCCAGCAGCTTACCCCTTCAGCCCCAGCATTTT. Translated: CASSLPLQPQHF.

The CDR3 DNA is TGCGCCAGCAGCCAGAAGGGGGGGGCCCCCACAGATACGCAGTATTTT. This gives the protein CASSQKGGAPTDTQYF. The chain recombines TRBV4-3 with TRBJ2-3; D possibly corresponds to TRBD2 (7 bases). Looked up from germline, CDR1 is LGHNA and CDR2 is YSLEER. The CDR3 extends over 16 amino acids. With 3 bases removed from V and 2 bases from J, the gap between germline ends came to 15 bases.

This clone was recorded once. V and J are TRBV7-9 and TRBJ1-1; no definite D call. The CDR3 spans 15 residues. Per germline, CDR1 SEHNR and CDR2 FQNEAQ (reference sequence). Trimming removed 0 bases at V and 5 bases at J, with 13 bases between. The CDR3: CASSLARRARTEAFF. The CDR3 coding sequence is TGTGCCAGCAGCTTAGCGAGGCGAGCGAGGACTGAAGCTTTCTTT.

The chain employs TRBV4-2 and TRBJ2-1; the match to TRBD2 covers 9 bases. The germline gives CDR1 LGHNA, CDR2 YNFKEQ. This CDR3 has 16 amino acids. After removal of 0 bases from V and 7 bases from J, the junction contained 7 bases not matched to a gene. CDR3 sequence reads: CASSQDARAGGNEQFF. CDR3 in DNA: TGTGCCAGCAGCCAAGACGCTAGGGCGGGGGGGAATGAGCAGTTCTTC.

The J gene is TRBJ2-7, the V gene TRBV5-4, with 8 bases that match TRBD2. The germline CDR1 and CDR2 sequences are SGHNT and YYREEE (reference sequence). V shed 1 base and J 0 bases; nucleotides not matched to a gene: 6. The CDR3 runs to 16 residues. Here the CDR3 reads CASSLSSSGSSYEQYF. In DNA, the CDR3 is TGTGCCAGCAGCTTGTCCTCAAGCGGGAGCTCCTACGAGCAGTACTTC.

The rearrangement links TRBV5-1 to TRBJ1-2, with TRBD1 matching 9 bases. The CDR3 contains 14 residues. V shed 4 bases and J 4 bases; nucleotides not matched to a gene: 5. CDR1 SGHRS and CDR2 YFSETQ come from the germline V gene. The CDR3 DNA follows: TGCGCCAGCAGCGAGGGACAGGGACCCTATGGCTACACCTTC. It is translated as CASSEGQGPYGYTF.

The V and J genes are TRBV7-2 and TRBJ2-7, with D perhaps matching TRBD2 (6 bases). The CDR3 consists of 17 residues. The V and J ends lost 2 bases and 4 bases respectively, with 21 bases between them. In germline, CDR1 is SGHTA, CDR2 FQGNSA. CDR3 in DNA: TGTGCCAGCAGCTTAACCCCGACCTCGGGACTCGCTTACGAGCAGTACTTC. Protein: CASSLTPTSGLAYEQYF. Full variable domain (rest looked up from reference TRBV7-2 and TRBJ2-7): GAGVSQSPSNKVTEKGKDVELRCDPISGHTALYWYRQSLGQGLEFLIYFQGNSAPDKSGLPSDRFSAERTGGSVSTLTIQRTQQEDSAVYLCASSLTPTSGLAYEQYFGPGTRLTVT.

A remark on this clone: The same CDR3 is also encoded by other DNA sequences in this sample. The CDR3 DNA follows: TGCGCCAGCAGCTTGGGGGCGAACACCATATATTTT. It yields the protein CASSLGANTIYF. The chain is built from TRBV5-1 and TRBJ1-3; D is unresolved. V lost 0 bases, J lost 7 bases, and 5 bases lay in between. Germline CDR1 and CDR2: SGHRS and YFSETQ. The CDR3 runs to 12 residues.

The V gene is TRBV19, the J gene TRBJ1-1; tentatively, D is TRBD1 (5 bases). Looked up from germline, CDR1 is LNHDA and CDR2 is SQIVND (reference sequence). V was shortened by 9 bases and J by 1 base, with 15 bases between the two germline ends. The CDR3 has 14 amino acids. The CDR3 DNA is TGTGCCAGCCGCGCGACAGCAAAGAACACTGAAGCTTTCTTT. Translating gives CASRATAKNTEAFF.

The gene calls are TRBV7-9 and TRBJ1-4; the D is unclear. The V end lost 2 bases, the J end lost 7 bases, and 14 bases lay between the germline ends. The CDR3 loop spans 15 amino acids. Per the germline V gene, CDR1 is SEHNR and CDR2 is FQNEAQ (reference sequence). As DNA, the CDR3 is TGTGCCAGCAGCTTACGCGAGAGAAGTGGTGAAAAACTGTTTTTT. This translates into CASSLRERSGEKLFF.

The rearrangement uses TRBV28 and TRBJ2-5, with 11 positions matching TRBD1. The CDR3 has 14 residues. The J segment lost 4 bases and the V segment lost 8 bases, leaving 6 bases of the junction unmatched. Germline assignment: CDR1 MDHEN and CDR2 SYDVKM. In DNA form, the CDR3 reads TGTGCCAGCCGGACAGGGGGCATGGGAGAGACCCAGTACTTC. It codes for CASRTGGMGETQYF. The full variable domain, rest sourced from reference TRBV28 and TRBJ2-5, is DVKVTQSSRYLVKRTGEKVFLECVQDMDHENMFWYRQDPGLGLRLIYFSYDVKMKEKGDIPEGYSVSREKKERFSLILESASTNQTSMYLCASRTGGMGETQYFGPGTRLLVL.

CDR3: CASSLGRFSETQYF. CDR3 nucleotides: TGTGCCAGCAGCTTGGGCCGCTTTTCCGAAACGCAGTATTTT. The chain is built from TRBV5-4 and TRBJ2-3, with D unresolved. V gave up 0 bases and J gave up 9 bases, with 14 bases separating them. Per the germline V gene, CDR1 is SGHNT and CDR2 is YYREEE (reference sequence). This CDR3 is 14 amino acids long. Full variable domain (rest looked up from reference TRBV5-4 and TRBJ2-3): ETGVTQSPTHLIKTRGQQVTLRCSSQSGHNTVSWYQQALGQGPQFIFQYYREEENGRGNFPPRFSGLQFPNYSSELNVNALELDDSALYLCASSLGRFSETQYFGPGTRLTVL.

The chain links TRBV13 to TRBJ1-2, with TRBD1 identical over 8 bases. The CDR3 is made up of 18 amino acids. Germline V gene lookup returns CDR1 PRHDT and CDR2 FYEKMQ (reference sequence). V was clipped by 5 bases and J by 4 bases; unmatched bases: 18. The CDR3 DNA is TGTGCCAGCAGCCCCAGGACAGGGTCAATTCATCATCGCTATGGCTACACCTTC. Residues: CASSPRTGSIHHRYGYTF.

The V gene is TRBV18, the J gene TRBJ1-1, with 10 bases fitting TRBD1. The V segment lost 4 bases and the J segment 1 base; nucleotides outside the gene matches: 3. This CDR3 has 15 amino acids. Germline V CDR1 and CDR2: KGHSH, LQKENI. The CDR3 spells CASSQGTGANTEAFF. CDR3 DNA sequence: TGTGCCAGCTCACAGGGGACAGGGGCGAACACTGAAGCTTTCTTT.

This chain connects TRBV7-9 to TRBJ2-5, with D perhaps matching TRBD1 (5 bases). Trimming pared 5 bases from V and 5 bases from J, leaving 9 bases between. There are 12 residues in the CDR3. Germline CDR1 and CDR2: SEHNR and FQNEAQ (reference sequence). Here the CDR3 reads CASSPAGETQYF. The DNA for the CDR3 is TGTGCCAGCAGCCCGGCAGGGGAGACCCAGTACTTC.

The chain joins TRBV11-3 to TRBJ2-3; 10 bases fit TRBD2. V lost 4 bases to trimming and J lost 1 base; unmatched junction nucleotides: 5. The CDR3 is made up of 16 amino acids. The germline V gene encodes CDR1 SGHNT and CDR2 YENEEA. The CDR3: CASSSSGRAGTDTQYF. Here the CDR3 DNA reads TGTGCCAGCAGCTCGAGCGGGAGGGCCGGCACAGATACGCAGTATTTT.